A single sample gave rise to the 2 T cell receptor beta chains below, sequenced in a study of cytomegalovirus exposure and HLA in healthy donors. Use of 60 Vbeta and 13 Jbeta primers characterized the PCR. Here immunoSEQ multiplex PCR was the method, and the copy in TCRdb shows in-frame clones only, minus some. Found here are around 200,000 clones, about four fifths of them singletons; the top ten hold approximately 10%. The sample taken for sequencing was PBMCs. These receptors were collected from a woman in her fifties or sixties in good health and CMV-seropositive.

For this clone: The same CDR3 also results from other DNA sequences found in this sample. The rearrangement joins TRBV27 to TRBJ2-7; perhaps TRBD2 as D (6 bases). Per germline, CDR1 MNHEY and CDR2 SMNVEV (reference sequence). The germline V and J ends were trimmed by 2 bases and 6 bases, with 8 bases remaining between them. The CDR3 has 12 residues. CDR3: CASSLRGGEQYF. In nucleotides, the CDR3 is TGTGCCAGCAGTTTACGGGGAGGCGAGCAGTACTTC.

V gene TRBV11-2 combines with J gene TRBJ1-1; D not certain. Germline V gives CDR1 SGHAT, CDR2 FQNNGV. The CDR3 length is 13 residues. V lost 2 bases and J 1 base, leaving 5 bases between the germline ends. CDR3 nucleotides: TGTGCCAGCAGCTTATACGGGAACACTGAAGCTTTCTTT. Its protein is CASSLYGNTEAFF.